A single sample is the source of the 28 T cell receptor beta chains below, sequenced in a study of blood T cell repertoires in COVID-19 (dated by TCRdb to the early 2020s). Library prep was done by the immunoSEQ multiplex PCR assay. TCRdb provides this immuneACCESS table in a form limited to in-frame rearrangements. Some clones are lacking; in checked studies, under half of them reflect an unresolved V gene, and why the rest are absent is not known. A total of over 150,000 clones appear in this sample, over 65% of them only once. The ten largest make up roughly 1.5% of the sample. The sample comprised peripheral blood. The receptors come from an elderly man with acute or convalescent COVID-19.

V gene TRBV5-1 combines with J gene TRBJ1-4; D is unresolved. There are 16 residues in the CDR3. Germline CDR1 reads SGHRS; CDR2 reads YFSETQ. Trimming shortened V by 0 bases and J by 3 bases, and 12 bases separated the two germline ends. Here the CDR3 reads CASSLDPLGANEKLFF. CDR3 DNA: TGCGCCAGCAGCTTGGATCCCCTCGGGGCTAATGAAAAACTGTTTTTT.

The chain is built from TRBV23-1 and TRBJ1-1, with D perhaps matching TRBD1 (5 bases). TRBV23-1 is noted as an ORF with a role that remains uncertain. Trimming took off 4 bases at V and 4 bases at J, with 13 bases between the two ends. The CDR3 extends over 14 amino acids. The CDR3, as DNA: TGCGCCAGCAGTCCTTCGCGGGGGGGCACTGAAGCTTTCTTT. Translating gives CASSPSRGGTEAFF.

This rearrangement joins TRBV7-3 to TRBJ1-3; 8 bases are shared with TRBD1. CDR3 length: 17 amino acids. V lost 2 bases and J lost 4; bases outside the gene matches: 10. Germline CDR1 reads SGHTA; CDR2 reads FQGTGA. CDR3 residues: CASSLWSQGALGNTIYF. DNA of the CDR3: TGTGCCAGCAGCTTATGGAGTCAGGGGGCGTTAGGAAACACCATATATTTT.

CDR3 residues: CASSFRTGGITGELFF. In DNA form, the CDR3 reads TGTGCCAGCAGCTTCCGGACAGGGGGCATCACCGGGGAGCTGTTTTTT. The chain employs TRBV11-3 and TRBJ2-2, with 11 bases aligning to TRBD1. The germline gives CDR1 SGHNT, CDR2 YENEEA. The length of the CDR3 is 16 residues. Trimming took 3 bases from V and 4 from J; bases not matched to a gene: 4.

This clone was picked up a small number of times. The chain recombines TRBV11-2 with TRBJ1-1; the D gene is possibly TRBD1 (5 bases). This CDR3 is 14 amino acids long. CDR1 and CDR2 (germline): SGHAT, FQNNGV. V lost 2 bases to trimming and J lost 11 bases, with 18 bases between them. The CDR3 DNA reads as TGTGCCAGCAGCTTACCTACAGGTTCCACAGAGGCTTTCTTT. Translated: CASSLPTGSTEAFF.

The chain joins TRBV9 to TRBJ1-2, with D possibly matching TRBD1 (6 bases). The CDR3 loop spans 14 amino acids. The V gene's germline CDR1 is SGDLS and CDR2 YYNGEE. V gave up 0 bases and J gave up 7 bases, with 13 bases separating them. The CDR3 bases are TGTGCCAGCAGCGTAGACCGACAGGCGGCTGGCTACACCTTC. Translation gives CASSVDRQAAGYTF. The full variable domain, in which reference TRBV9 and TRBJ1-2 provide the parts outside the CDR3, is DSGVTQTPKHLITATGQRVTLRCSPRSGDLSVYWYQQSLDQGLQFLIQYYNGEERAKGNILERFSAQQFPDLHSELNLSSLELGDSALYFCASSVDRQAAGYTFGSGTRLTVV.

The CDR3 here is CASSEDRPPLNYGYTF. CDR3 DNA: TGTGCCAGCAGCGAGGACAGACCACCCCTTAACTATGGCTACACCTTC. This chain uses TRBV25-1 with TRBJ1-2; a possible D gene is TRBD1 (6 bases). Germline V gene lookup returns CDR1 MGHDK and CDR2 SYGVNS. V lost 6 bases to trimming and J lost 1 base, with 18 bases between them. CDR3 size: 16 residues.

V is TRBV4-1 and J is TRBJ2-3; 10 bases map to TRBD2. Germline CDR1 reads MGHRA; CDR2 reads YSYEKL. With V trimmed by 2 bases and J by 7 bases, 9 bases remained unmatched. This CDR3 has 16 amino acids. The DNA of the CDR3 is TGCGCCAGCAGCCAATATTTGAGCGGGGGGGCAAATACGCAGTATTTT. This sequence encodes CASSQYLSGGANTQYF.

This chain links TRBV5-4 with TRBJ2-5; possible D gene TRBD2, 6 bases. Germline V gene data show CDR1 as SGHNT and CDR2 as YYREEE (reference sequence). CDR3 length equals 16 residues. V was shortened by 0 bases and J by 4 bases, with 16 bases between the two germline ends. The CDR3: CASSLGGGSVGETQYF. CDR3 nucleotides: TGTGCCAGCAGCTTGGGTGGGGGGTCAGTCGGAGAGACCCAGTACTTC.

This rearrangement joins TRBV4-3 to TRBJ1-2; 9 bases match TRBD1. The CDR3 has 16 residues. Trimming took 4 bases from V and 4 from J; bases not matched to a gene: 10. The germline V gene has CDR1 LGHNA and CDR2 YSLEER. CDR3 sequence (DNA): TGCGCCAGCAGCCTAACAGGGGGCGTATCAGGCTATGGCTACACCTTC. Its protein is CASSLTGGVSGYGYTF.

This clone was observed a handful of times. The J gene is TRBJ1-1, the V gene TRBV19, with 9 positions matching TRBD1. The ends lost 7 bases at V and 6 bases at J; junction bases unmatched: 15. The CDR3 runs to 16 residues. Germline-derived CDR1 and CDR2 are LNHDA and SQIVND (reference sequence). CDR3 coding DNA: TGTGCCAGTACTACGAGGGGGGACAGGGTAATCGCTGAAGCTTTCTTT. It encodes CASTTRGDRVIAEAFF. Using reference TRBV19 and TRBJ1-1 for the parts outside the CDR3, the full variable domain is DGGITQSPKYLFRKEGQNVTLSCEQNLNHDAMYWYRQDPGQGLRLIYYSQIVNDFQKGDIAEGYSVSREKKESFPLTVTSAQKNPTAFYLCASTTRGDRVIAEAFFGQGTRLTVV.

The J gene is TRBJ2-5, the V gene TRBV7-9; 12 bases fit TRBD1. This CDR3 is 15 amino acids long. Germline lookup yields CDR1 SEHNR and CDR2 FQNEAQ (reference sequence). V trimming: 1 base; J trimming: 5 bases; junction bases outside the gene matches: 2. The CDR3 bases are TGTGCCAGCAGCTTAGGGGACAGGGGGCAGGAGACCCAGTACTTC. Residues: CASSLGDRGQETQYF.

J is TRBJ1-3 and V is TRBV3-1 (or the pseudogene TRBV3-2); D gene uncertain. CDR3 length: 16 residues. With 2 bases removed from V and 1 base from J, the gap between germline ends came to 12 bases. Germline lookup yields CDR1 LGHDT and CDR2 YNNKEL (reference sequence). The chain's CDR3 is CASSQMRVVSGNTIYF. The CDR3 region has the DNA TGTGCCAGCAGCCAAATGCGGGTTGTGTCTGGAAACACCATATATTTT.

CDR3 DNA sequence: TGCGCCAGCAGCCCCTTCCCCAGTGGGGAGCTGTTTTTT. Its protein is CASSPFPSGELFF. This rearrangement joins TRBV10-1 to TRBJ2-2; D unresolved. This CDR3 is built from 13 residues. Trimming removed 6 bases at V and 8 bases at J, with 13 bases between. Germline-derived CDR1 and CDR2 are WNHNN and SYGVQD (reference sequence).

The chain uses TRBV9 and TRBJ2-3; 11 nucleotides agree with TRBD2. The length of the CDR3 is 15 residues. Looked up from germline, CDR1 is SGDLS and CDR2 is YYNGEE. V dropped 0 bases and J dropped 3; count of bases not matched to a gene: 0. The DNA of the CDR3 is TGTGCCAGCAGCGTAGGGACTAGCGGGACAGATACGCAGTATTTT. Residues: CASSVGTSGTDTQYF. Drawing the rest from reference TRBV9 and TRBJ2-3, the complete variable domain is DSGVTQTPKHLITATGQRVTLRCSPRSGDLSVYWYQQSLDQGLQFLIQYYNGEERAKGNILERFSAQQFPDLHSELNLSSLELGDSALYFCASSVGTSGTDTQYFGPGTRLTVL.

The rearrangement uses TRBV27 and TRBJ2-3; a possible D gene is TRBD1 (6 bases). CDR1 MNHEY and CDR2 SMNVEV come from the germline V gene (reference sequence). The CDR3 is 14 residues long. V lost 0 bases, J lost 5 bases, and 9 bases lay in between. CDR3 in amino acids: CASSLSGRGDTQYF. CDR3 sequence (DNA): TGTGCCAGCAGTTTATCAGGCAGGGGAGATACGCAGTATTTT.

This chain joins TRBV19 and TRBJ1-6; 7 bases line up with TRBD1. The CDR3 contains 15 residues. V lost 2 bases to trimming and J lost 8 bases; unmatched junction nucleotides: 6. The germline V gene encodes CDR1 LNHDA and CDR2 SQIVND (reference sequence). This CDR3 is CASSISSGTDSPLHF. For the CDR3, the DNA is TGTGCCAGTAGTATATCCTCCGGGACAGATTCACCCCTCCACTTT.

V is TRBV14 and J is TRBJ2-7; 11 bases agree with TRBD1. Per the germline V gene, CDR1 is SGHDN and CDR2 is FVKESK. After removal of 3 bases from V and 1 base from J, the junction contained 5 bases not matched to a gene. The CDR3 is 16 residues long. CDR3 sequence reads: CASSQGTGGTSYEQYF. Here the CDR3 DNA reads TGTGCCAGCAGCCAGGGGACAGGGGGGACATCCTACGAGCAGTACTTC.

The rearrangement joins TRBV2 to TRBJ1-1; D is ambiguous. The CDR3 sequence is 12 residues long. V lost 6 bases and J 8 bases, leaving 13 bases between the germline ends. The V gene's germline CDR1 is SNHLY and CDR2 FYNNEI. CDR3 residues: CASSSNREEAFF. CDR3 coding DNA: TGTGCCAGCAGCTCAAACAGAGAAGAAGCTTTCTTT.

This clone turned up a few times. The gene calls are TRBV5-1 and TRBJ1-2, with 11 bases lining up with TRBD1. Germline CDR1 SGHRS, CDR2 YFSETQ. The CDR3 runs to 16 residues. The junction had 10 bases not matched to a gene; V was cut back by 4 bases and J by 5 bases. DNA for the CDR3: TGCGCCAGCAGCGTGGCCGGGACAGGGGGAGAATATGGCTACACCTTC. Amino acid sequence: CASSVAGTGGEYGYTF.

V and J are TRBV7-8 and TRBJ1-1; D ambiguous. The CDR3 covers 13 residues. The V end lost 5 bases, the J end lost 5 bases, and 12 bases lay between the germline ends. Germline CDR1 and CDR2: SGHVS and FQNEAQ. For the CDR3, the DNA is TGTGCCAGCAGCACCCGGACTGGGACTGAAGCTTTCTTT. It is translated as CASSTRTGTEAFF.

The V call is TRBV7-2, the J call TRBJ2-1; perhaps TRBD1 as D (6 bases). The length of the CDR3 is 16 residues. The V gene lost 2 bases and the J gene lost 0 bases, with 11 bases spanning the gap. Germline loops: CDR1 SGHTA, CDR2 FQGNSA. CDR3 in DNA: TGTGCCAGCAGCTTAATGGGGGCTAGCTCCTACAATGAGCAGTTCTTC. This translates into CASSLMGASSYNEQFF. The variable domain in full, completed from reference TRBV7-2 and TRBJ2-1, reads GAGVSQSPSNKVTEKGKDVELRCDPISGHTALYWYRQSLGQGLEFLIYFQGNSAPDKSGLPSDRFSAERTGGSVSTLTIQRTQQEDSAVYLCASSLMGASSYNEQFFGPGTRLTVL.

This CDR3 reads CASSTQTGNNEQFF. DNA of the CDR3: TGTGCCAGCAGCACCCAGACAGGGAACAATGAGCAGTTCTTC. The rearrangement uses TRBV9 and TRBJ2-1; 7 bases fit TRBD1. The CDR3 loop spans 14 amino acids. CDR1 is SGDLS and CDR2 is YYNGEE in the germline V gene. With 4 bases clipped from V and 5 bases from J, the junction kept 6 bases outside the gene matches.

A single count supports this clone. The rearrangement uses TRBV9 and TRBJ1-1; D is unclear. The germline V and J ends were trimmed by 4 bases and 6 bases, with 13 bases remaining between them. Germline-derived CDR1 and CDR2 are SGDLS and YYNGEE. The CDR3 is made up of 13 amino acids. The CDR3 sequence is CASSLGDGAEAFF. CDR3 DNA: TGTGCCAGCAGCCTCGGTGACGGAGCTGAAGCTTTCTTT.

CDR3 protein: CSAIPGQAGYTF. The CDR3 bases are TGCAGCGCTATTCCGGGACAGGCTGGCTACACCTTC. The V gene is TRBV29-1, the J gene TRBJ1-2; TRBD1 matches at 8 bases. This CDR3 is 12 amino acids long. V shed 7 bases and J 7 bases; nucleotides not matched to a gene: 8. The V gene's germline CDR1 is SQVTM and CDR2 ANQGSEA.

The rearrangement uses TRBV2 and TRBJ2-7, with TRBD1 as a possible D gene (6 bases). The CDR3 length is 14 residues. From germline, CDR1 is SNHLY and CDR2 FYNNEI. The ends were cut back, 1 base at V and 2 bases at J, with 9 bases in the middle. CDR3: CASSEVKGAYEQYV. In nucleotides, the CDR3 is TGTGCCAGCAGTGAAGTGAAGGGGGCCTACGAGCAGTACGTC.

The rearrangement uses TRBV3-1 (or the pseudogene TRBV3-2) and TRBJ2-2; D gene ambiguous. The germline V gene encodes CDR1 LGHDT and CDR2 YNNKEL (reference sequence). V was trimmed by 1 base and J by 6 bases, leaving 6 bases between them. The CDR3 has 13 residues. The CDR3 loop is CASSQGRPGELFF. For the CDR3, the DNA is TGTGCCAGCAGCCAAGGCAGGCCCGGGGAGCTGTTTTTT.

The chain joins TRBV5-8 to TRBJ2-2; D is unresolved. This CDR3 is 14 amino acids long. Deletions cut 3 bases from V and 4 bases from J, with 10 bases between. The V gene's germline CDR1 is SGHTS and CDR2 YDEGEE. In DNA form, the CDR3 reads TGTGCCAGCAGCTCTGGAGTTCGCACCGGGGAGCTGTTTTTT. Amino acids: CASSSGVRTGELFF.